This TCR beta chain came from a study of T and B cells in COVID-19 patients. Study as a whole: Of some 20 active-infection patients, approximately 18 carried comorbidities linked to unfavorable COVID-19 outcome.

BIOMED2 TRB-A/B primer pools were used in multiplex TRB PCR. TCRdb re-called the multiplex PCR reads through MiXCR, storing one row per CDR3 protein. The table lists around 5,700 distinct CDR3 sequences, about 25% of them singletons. The CDR3 spans 13 residues. From blood, about 220-500 ng of genomic DNA served as TRB template. The source of this sequence is a human donor with active COVID-19. J is TRBJ1-2 and V is TRBV21-1. TRBV21-1 is a listed pseudogene. Specimen: blood. CDR3 sequence: CASSKVPTYGYTF. The CDR3 nucleotides are TGTGCCAGCAGCAAAGTTCCTACCTATGGCTACACCTTC.